These T cell receptor beta chains were read from a single sample in a study of PD-1 blockade in classical Hodgkin lymphoma. The protocol was immunoSEQ multiplex PCR, while the TCRdb copy is restricted to in-frame clones and leaves out a portion. The data show 66,000 or so clones, about two thirds seen once. Material: peripheral blood mononuclear cells (PBMCs), obtained before the second cycle of nivolumab. The receptor source for this set is a human donor with classical Hodgkin lymphoma. The CDR3 runs from the conserved cysteine through the conserved F or W.

V,length,J,CDR3
TRBV28,14,TRBJ1-2,CASSLGGENYGYTF
TRBV18,13,TRBJ1-5,CASSPEVHQPQHF
TRBV2,12,TRBJ2-2,CASSVDTGELFF
TRBV28,15,TRBJ2-7,CASSPGTYSSYEQYF
TRBV11-3,12,TRBJ2-1,CASSPLNNEQFF
TRBV19,16,TRBJ1-3,CASFPVGPHSGNTIYF
TRBV12-5,15,TRBJ2-7,CASGLWGGGPYEQYF
TRBV12-5,14,TRBJ2-7,CASAPWTGGYEQYF
TRBV9,14,TRBJ1-2,CASSRRTGAEGYTF
TRBV11-2,15,TRBJ2-1,CASSSIYGSYNEQFF
TRBV6-5,15,TRBJ2-1,CASSDTRVTYNEQFF
TRBV6-5,11,TRBJ2-2,CASRYTGELFF
TRBV27,13,TRBJ2-3,CASSDYSTDTQYF
TRBV4-1,13,TRBJ2-7,CASSSKTEREQYF
TRBV6-6,13,TRBJ1-1,CASSSGIFTEAFF
TRBV5-1,15,TRBJ1-4,CASSLVPGPREKLFF